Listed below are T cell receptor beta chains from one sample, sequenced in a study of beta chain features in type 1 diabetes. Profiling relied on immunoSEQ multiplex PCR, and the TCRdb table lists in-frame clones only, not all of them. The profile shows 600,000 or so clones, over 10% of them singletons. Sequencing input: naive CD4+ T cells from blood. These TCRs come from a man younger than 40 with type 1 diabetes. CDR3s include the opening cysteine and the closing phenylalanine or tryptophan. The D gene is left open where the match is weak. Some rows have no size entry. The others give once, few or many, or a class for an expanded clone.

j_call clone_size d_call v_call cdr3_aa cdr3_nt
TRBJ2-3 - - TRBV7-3 CASSSPGDTQYF TGTGCCAGCAGCTCCCCGGGAGATACGCAGTATTTT
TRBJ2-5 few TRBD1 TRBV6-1 CASSEAFTGDQETQYF TGTGCCAGCAGTGAAGCGTTTACAGGGGACCAAGAGACCCAGTACTTC
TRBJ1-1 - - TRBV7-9 CASSLARGNTEAFF TGTGCCAGCAGCCTAGCCAGGGGGAACACTGAAGCTTTCTTT
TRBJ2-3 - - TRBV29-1 CSATDGRDTQYF TGCAGCGCTACCGACGGAAGGGATACGCAGTATTTT
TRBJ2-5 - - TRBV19 CASSPLGETQYF TGTGCCAGTAGCCCCCTCGGGGAGACCCAGTACTTC
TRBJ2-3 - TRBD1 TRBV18 CASSPRQGPTDTQYF TGTGCCAGCTCACCAAGACAGGGACCCACAGATACGCAGTATTTT
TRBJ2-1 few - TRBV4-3 CASSQDFTAYNEQFF TGCGCCAGCAGCCAAGATTTTACAGCCTACAATGAGCAGTTCTTC
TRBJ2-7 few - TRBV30 CAWEAGVSYEQYF TGTGCCTGGGAGGCTGGAGTCTCCTACGAGCAGTACTTC
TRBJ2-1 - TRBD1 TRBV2 CASSENRGLFHEQFF TGTGCCAGCAGTGAAAACAGGGGGTTGTTCCATGAGCAGTTCTTC
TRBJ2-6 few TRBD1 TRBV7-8 CASSRTGHSGANVLTF TGTGCCAGCAGCCGGACAGGGCACTCTGGGGCCAACGTCCTGACTTTC
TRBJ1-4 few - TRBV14 CASSMAGGKLFF TGTGCCAGCAGCATGGCCGGGGGAAAACTGTTTTTT
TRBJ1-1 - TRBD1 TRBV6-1 CASSGRDRPEAFF TGTGCCAGCAGTGGCCGGGACAGACCAGAAGCTTTCTTT
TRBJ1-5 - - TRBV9 CASSVSSGGNQPQHF TGTGCCAGCAGCGTCTCGTCAGGGGGCAATCAGCCCCAGCATTTT
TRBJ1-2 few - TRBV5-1 CASSLEDRLYGYTF TGCGCCAGCAGCTTGGAGGACCGACTCTATGGCTACACCTTC
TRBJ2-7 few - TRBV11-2 CASSSGDGAYEQYF TGTGCCAGCAGCTCCGGGGACGGAGCCTACGAGCAGTACTTC
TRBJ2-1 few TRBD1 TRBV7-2 CASSNGQGTYNEQFF TGTGCCAGCAGCAATGGACAGGGCACCTACAATGAGCAGTTCTTC
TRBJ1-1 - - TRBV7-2 CASIRTALMNTEAFF TGTGCCAGCATCCGGACAGCCCTTATGAACACTGAAGCTTTCTTT
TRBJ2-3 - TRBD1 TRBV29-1 CSVATGGKGDTQYF TGCAGCGTTGCGACAGGGGGCAAGGGAGATACGCAGTATTTT
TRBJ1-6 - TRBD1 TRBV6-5 CASSSSTGFNNSPLHF TGTGCCAGCAGTTCCTCGACAGGGTTCAATAATTCACCCCTCCACTTT
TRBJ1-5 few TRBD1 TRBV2 CASQTGNSNQPQHF TGTGCCAGCCAGACAGGGAATAGCAATCAGCCCCAGCATTTT
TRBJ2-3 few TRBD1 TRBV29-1 CSVVGTGPRNTQYF TGCAGCGTCGTTGGGACAGGGCCACGGAATACGCAGTATTTT
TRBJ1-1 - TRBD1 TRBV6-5 CASGARGLEEAFF TGTGCCAGCGGGGCGAGGGGGCTTGAAGAAGCTTTCTTT
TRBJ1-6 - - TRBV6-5 CASSEADALPLHF TGTGCCAGCAGTGAAGCGGATGCCTTGCCCCTCCACTTT
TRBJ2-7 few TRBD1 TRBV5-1 CASSLAWTGSHEDEQYF TGCGCCAGCAGCTTGGCCTGGACAGGGAGTCATGAGGACGAGCAGTACTTC
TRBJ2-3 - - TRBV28 CASSLSRAQYF TGTGCCAGCAGTTTATCCCGGGCGCAGTATTTT
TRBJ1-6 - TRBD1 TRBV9 CASSAGGQGASPLHF TGTGCCAGCAGCGCTGGGGGACAGGGGGCCTCACCCCTCCACTTT
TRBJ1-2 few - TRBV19 CASTTYRTSNYGYTF TGTGCCAGTACCACCTACAGGACATCTAACTATGGCTACACCTTC
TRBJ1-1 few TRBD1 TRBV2 CASSRGTEWNTEAFF TGTGCCAGCAGTAGGGGGACAGAATGGAACACTGAAGCTTTCTTT
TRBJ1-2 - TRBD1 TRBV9 CASSVEGTGAFIYGYTF TGTGCCAGCAGCGTAGAAGGGACAGGGGCTTTTATCTATGGCTACACCTTC
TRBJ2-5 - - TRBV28 CASSPQGGVQETQYF TGTGCCAGCAGTCCCCAAGGGGGGGTCCAAGAGACCCAGTACTTC
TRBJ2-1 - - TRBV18 CASSPGQGNNEQFF TGTGCCAGCTCACCAGGGCAGGGGAACAATGAGCAGTTCTTC
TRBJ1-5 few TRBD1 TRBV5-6 CASSHRSRGTGGNQPQHF TGTGCCAGCAGCCATAGGAGCAGGGGGACGGGGGGCAATCAGCCCCAGCATTTT